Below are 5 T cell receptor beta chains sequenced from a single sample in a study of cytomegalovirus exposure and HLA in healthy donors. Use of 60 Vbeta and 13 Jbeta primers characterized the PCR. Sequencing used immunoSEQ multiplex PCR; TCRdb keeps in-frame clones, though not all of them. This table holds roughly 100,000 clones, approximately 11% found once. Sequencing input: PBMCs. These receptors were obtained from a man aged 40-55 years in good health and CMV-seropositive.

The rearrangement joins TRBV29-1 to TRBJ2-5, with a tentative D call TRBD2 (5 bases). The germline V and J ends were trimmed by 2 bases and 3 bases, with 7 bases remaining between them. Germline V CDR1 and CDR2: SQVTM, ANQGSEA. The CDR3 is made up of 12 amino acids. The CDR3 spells CSVEHGKETQYF. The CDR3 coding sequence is TGCAGCGTTGAACACGGGAAAGAGACCCAGTACTTC.

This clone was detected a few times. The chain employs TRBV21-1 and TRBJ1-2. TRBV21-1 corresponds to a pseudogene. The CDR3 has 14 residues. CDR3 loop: CASSPLTGLGGYTF. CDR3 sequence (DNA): TGTGCCAGCAGCCCGTTAACGGGTCTAGGTGGCTACACCTTC.

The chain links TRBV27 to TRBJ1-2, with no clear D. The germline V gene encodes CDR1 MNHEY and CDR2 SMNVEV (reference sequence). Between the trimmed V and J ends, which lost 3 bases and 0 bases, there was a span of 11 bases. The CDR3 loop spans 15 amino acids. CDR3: CASSFDYPTNYGYTF. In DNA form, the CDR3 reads TGTGCCAGCAGTTTTGACTACCCAACTAACTATGGCTACACCTTC.

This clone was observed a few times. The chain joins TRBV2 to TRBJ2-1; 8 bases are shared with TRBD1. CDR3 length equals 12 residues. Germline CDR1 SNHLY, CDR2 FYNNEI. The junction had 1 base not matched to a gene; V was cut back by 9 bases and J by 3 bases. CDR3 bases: TGTGCCAGACAGGGGGTCTACAATGAGCAGTTCTTC. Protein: CARQGVYNEQFF.

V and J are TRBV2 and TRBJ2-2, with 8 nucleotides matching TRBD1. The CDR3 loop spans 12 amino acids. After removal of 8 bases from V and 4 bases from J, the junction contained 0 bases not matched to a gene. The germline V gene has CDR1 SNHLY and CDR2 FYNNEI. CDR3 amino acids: CASQGATGELFF. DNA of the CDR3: TGTGCCAGCCAGGGGGCCACCGGGGAGCTGTTTTTT.